These 24 T cell receptor beta chains were sequenced from one sample in a study of blood T cells in healthy people across ages. Next came a second PCR, run for roughly 6 to 11 cycles, which used a sample-barcoded 5' primer along with a J-beta primer mix. TCRdb redid the calling of the 5' RACE reads with MiXCR, one entry per CDR3 protein. The top ten clones hold over 10% of a sample with 700,000 to 850,000 distinct CDR3 sequences, roughly 35% of them seen once. The sequencing input was blood. These receptors came from a man aged 18 to 35 in good health.

In this sample, this clonotype turned up a few times. An end of the junction does not agree with germline; a read error may underlie this. The chain combines TRBV7-7 with TRBJ2-1; 13 positions match TRBD2. The CDR3 consists of 15 residues. Per the germline V gene, CDR1 is SSHAT and CDR2 is FNYEAQ (reference sequence). The chain's CDR3 is CASSVGTSGAYEQFF. The CDR3 DNA reads as TGTGCTAGCAGCGTCGGGACTAGCGGGGCCTATGAGCAGTTCTTC.

This clonotype was observed once. The chain couples TRBV19 to TRBJ2-1, with D uncertain. Trimming removed 5 bases at V and 8 bases at J, with 19 bases between. The germline CDR1 and CDR2 sequences are LNHDA and SQIVND (reference sequence). The CDR3 length is 15 residues. CDR3 protein: CASSEATPPPYEQFF. Here the CDR3 DNA reads TGTGCCAGTAGTGAAGCGACTCCCCCTCCGTATGAGCAGTTCTTC.

This clonotype was found a few times. This rearrangement joins TRBV7-3 to TRBJ1-1, with a possible D match to TRBD1 (5 bases). CDR3 length: 14 amino acids. Germline loops: CDR1 SGHTA, CDR2 FQGTGA. Between the trimmed V and J ends, which lost 2 bases and 4 bases, there was a span of 11 bases. The CDR3, as DNA: TGTGCCAGCAGCTTAGAACGGGGACCCACTGAAGCTTTCTTT. This gives the protein CASSLERGPTEAFF.

This clonotype was observed a few times. This rearrangement joins TRBV6-5 to TRBJ1-2; D might be TRBD1 (5 bases). Per the germline V gene, CDR1 is MNHEY and CDR2 is SVGAGI. V dropped 2 bases and J dropped 4 bases, with 14 bases sitting between them. The CDR3 runs 15 residues. Here the CDR3 reads CASSYGAGRLYGYTF. DNA for the CDR3: TGTGCCAGCAGTTACGGGGCAGGCCGACTCTATGGCTACACCTTC.

This clonotype was counted between two and nine times. The V call is TRBV20-1, the J call TRBJ2-1; no firm D call. The CDR3 consists of 11 residues. The V end lost 6 bases, the J end lost 12 bases, and 15 bases lay between the germline ends. From germline, CDR1 is DFQATT and CDR2 SNEGSKA (reference sequence). The CDR3 protein is CSANGFLGQFF. The CDR3 DNA is TGCAGTGCCAACGGTTTTCTGGGGCAGTTCTTC.

About this clonotype itself: With a much larger clone just one base away, this may be a read error. The rearrangement joins TRBV12-3 or TRBV12-4 to TRBJ2-1, with TRBD1 matching over 10 bases. Trimming at V came to 6 bases and at J to 13 bases, leaving 9 bases not matched to a gene. The CDR3 is made up of 13 amino acids. CDR3 region: CASSIGQGETQFF. In DNA form, the CDR3 reads TGTGCCAGCAGCATAGGACAGGGGGAGACCCAGTTCTTC.

This clonotype was seen a few times. The CDR3 region is CASSLIGTRYEQYF. CDR3 in DNA: TGTGCCAGCAGCTTGATCGGAACTAGGTACGAGCAGTACTTC. This chain links TRBV7-3 with TRBJ2-7; maybe TRBD2 (5 bases). CDR1 and CDR2 (germline): SGHTA, FQGTGA. Between the trimmed V and J ends, which lost 3 bases and 4 bases, there was a span of 13 bases. The CDR3 length is 14 residues.

The chain recombines TRBV5-1 with TRBJ1-1; D is perhaps TRBD1 (6 bases). Deletions cut 7 bases from V and 0 bases from J, with 16 bases between. The V gene's germline CDR1 is SGHRS and CDR2 YFSETQ. The CDR3 has 15 residues. The CDR3 here is CASSGAETLNTEAFF. The CDR3 DNA reads as TGCGCCAGCTCGGGGGCGGAAACCTTGAACACTGAAGCTTTCTTT.

The chain couples TRBV28 to TRBJ2-7; D is uncertain. V lost 7 bases, J lost 2 bases, and 12 bases lay in between. The CDR3 is made up of 13 amino acids. Germline V gene lookup returns CDR1 MDHEN and CDR2 SYDVKM. The CDR3 region has the DNA TGTGCCAGCAATCATGGAACAGCCTACGAGCAGTACTTC. This translates into CASNHGTAYEQYF.

The chain joins TRBV21-1 to TRBJ1-5; no check of the table's D call, TRBD1, against the DNA was made. TRBV21-1 is termed a pseudogene. The CDR3 contains 17 residues. CDR3 sequence reads: CASSKGQAGDSNQPQHF. CDR3 DNA: TGTGCCAGCAGCAAAGGTCAGGCGGGGGATAGCAATCAGCCCCAGCATTTT.

This chain uses TRBV4-1 with TRBJ2-1; 10 positions match TRBD2. V shed 3 bases, J shed 5 bases, and the junction held 4 bases outside the gene matches. The germline V gene encodes CDR1 MGHRA and CDR2 YSYEKL. The CDR3 length is 15 residues. The CDR3 protein is CASSHLAGVHNEQFF. In DNA form, the CDR3 reads TGCGCCAGCAGCCACCTAGCGGGGGTCCACAATGAGCAGTTCTTC.

This clonotype has only a few counts. This chain joins TRBV28 and TRBJ1-1; 7 bases agree with TRBD1. The CDR3 loop spans 11 amino acids. The J segment lost 6 bases and the V segment lost 5 bases, leaving 0 bases of the junction unmatched. Germline CDR1 MDHEN, CDR2 SYDVKM. In nucleotides, the CDR3 is TGTGCCAGCAGTGGACAGGCTGAAGCTTTCTTT. Translated, it gives CASSGQAEAFF.

V and J are TRBV7-9 and TRBJ2-1; 7 bases agree with TRBD2. CDR3 length: 12 residues. Germline lookup yields CDR1 SEHNR and CDR2 FQNEAQ (reference sequence). Unmatched junction bases numbered 1, after V lost 1 base and J lost 10 bases. CDR3 amino acids: CASSLDSGEQFF. The CDR3 coding sequence is TGTGCCAGCAGCTTAGATAGCGGGGAGCAGTTCTTC.

This chain joins TRBV20-1 and TRBJ2-1; D possibly uses TRBD1 or TRBD2 (6 bases each). V was pared by 3 bases and J by 6 bases, with 18 bases between. The CDR3 extends over 15 amino acids. The germline gives CDR1 DFQATT, CDR2 SNEGSKA (reference sequence). The CDR3 nucleotides read TGCAGTGCTAGGGCCCCCGGGGGCAATTCCAATGAGCAGTTCTTC. As protein: CSARAPGGNSNEQFF.

This clonotype was counted only a few times. This chain joins TRBV29-1 and TRBJ1-2; a possible D gene is TRBD1 (5 bases). Per germline, CDR1 SQVTM and CDR2 ANQGSEA. V dropped 5 bases and J dropped 3 bases, with 16 bases sitting between them. The CDR3 has 14 amino acids. The CDR3 bases are TGCAGCGTTTCTCTAGTCGCGGGGGACTATGGCTACACCTTC. Translation: CSVSLVAGDYGYTF.

In the case of this clonotype: Since a much larger clone is just one base distant, this may be a read error. The genes are TRBV6-5 and TRBJ1-2; 7 bases map to TRBD1. The CDR3 length is 13 residues. In germline, CDR1 is MNHEY, CDR2 SVGAGI. CDR3 DNA sequence: TGTGCCAGCAGTTATGGGGACAGCTATGGCCACACCTTC. This gives the protein CASSYGDSYGHTF.

The chain is built from TRBV7-9 and TRBJ1-1, with D hard to call. The germline V gene has CDR1 SEHNR and CDR2 FQNEAQ (reference sequence). Deletions cut 5 bases from V and 7 bases from J, with 14 bases between. The CDR3 runs to 13 residues. CDR3 sequence (DNA): TGTGCCAGCAGCCCGGCTAGGACGAGTGAAGCTTTCTTT. Protein: CASSPARTSEAFF. Looking up the rest from reference TRBV7-9 and TRBJ1-1 gives the full variable domain: DTGVSQNPRHKITKRGQNVTFRCDPISEHNRLYWYRQTLGQGPEFLTYFQNEAQLEKSRLLSDRFSAERPKGSFSTLEIQRTEQGDSAMYLCASSPARTSEAFFGQGTRLTVV.

This rearrangement joins TRBV20-1 to TRBJ1-4; the D is unclear. Per the germline V gene, CDR1 is DFQATT and CDR2 is SNEGSKA (reference sequence). Trimming pared 3 bases from V and 4 bases from J, leaving 3 bases between. This CDR3 region has 11 residues. CDR3 sequence: CSASFNEKLFF. In DNA, the CDR3 is TGCAGTGCTAGCTTTAATGAAAAACTGTTTTTT.

This clonotype has only a few counts. V is TRBV2 and J is TRBJ2-1; 7 bases are a match to TRBD1. Per germline, CDR1 SNHLY and CDR2 FYNNEI. The CDR3 loop spans 22 amino acids. Trimming took 0 bases from V and 5 from J; bases not matched to a gene: 25. The chain's CDR3 is CASSEALPQGRIDETRNNEQFF. DNA of the CDR3: TGTGCCAGCAGTGAAGCGCTTCCACAGGGGCGTATCGATGAAACAAGAAACAATGAGCAGTTCTTC.

Notes on this clonotype: A read error may be the cause here, since a much bigger clone is one base away. The rearrangement links TRBV12-5 to TRBJ2-4; either TRBD1 or TRBD2 may supply D (6 bases each). This CDR3 contains 14 residues. In germline, CDR1 is LGHNT, CDR2 FRNRAP. CDR3 region: CASGTGDIKNIRYF. CDR3 coding DNA: TGTGCTAGTGGGACGGGGGACATCAAAAACATTCGGTACTTC.

There are a few counts of this clonotype. The chain carries TRBV7-9 and TRBJ2-1; the match to TRBD2 covers 7 bases. The CDR3 loop spans 15 amino acids. Germline CDR1 SEHNR, CDR2 FQNEAQ (reference sequence). The ends lost 1 base at V and 9 bases at J; junction bases unmatched: 9. Written as DNA, the CDR3 is TGTGCCAGCAGCTTAGAGGGACTATTAGGCAGTGAGCAGTTCTTC. Translation: CASSLEGLLGSEQFF.

This rearrangement joins TRBV4-1 to TRBJ2-5, with 9 bases that match TRBD2. J gave up 5 bases and V 0 bases, and 10 bases lay outside the gene matches. The CDR3 is 17 residues long. Germline CDR1 is MGHRA and CDR2 is YSYEKL. The CDR3 is CASSQDRRASGVETQYF. As DNA, the CDR3 is TGCGCCAGCAGCCAAGATCGGAGGGCTAGCGGGGTGGAGACCCAGTACTTC.

In this sample, this clonotype turned up many times. This chain joins TRBV24-1 and TRBJ2-1; 11 bases agree with TRBD2. J gave up 5 bases and V 4 bases, and 12 bases lay outside the gene matches. CDR3 length equals 18 residues. Germline CDR1 and CDR2: KGHDR and SFDVKD. The CDR3 bases are TGTGCCACCAGTGACCCCACCTCCGGACTAGCGGGCCACAATGAGCAGTTCTTC. It codes for CATSDPTSGLAGHNEQFF.

This clonotype was observed many times. The chain links TRBV20-1 to TRBJ2-4; D unclear. In germline, CDR1 is DFQATT, CDR2 SNEGSKA (reference sequence). The CDR3 is 13 amino acids. Trimming stripped 6 bases from V and 0 bases from J, with 9 bases between. The CDR3 DNA sequence: TGCAGTGCCCGACTTACAGCCAAAAACATTCAGTACTTC. Translation gives CSARLTAKNIQYF.